These T cell receptor beta chains were read from a single sample in a study of graft-versus-host responses after intestinal transplantation. Their antigens remain unidentified. TCRdb keeps only in-frame clones here, not all; method: immunoSEQ multiplex PCR. Among over 55,000 clones, less than 95% were seen once, and the ten largest hold roughly 1.3%. Sequencing used unstimulated CD8+ T cells sorted from spleen or lymph node cells, obtained before intestinal transplant. The receptors here all came from a human donor who received an intestinal transplant. CDR3s include the opening cysteine and the closing phenylalanine or tryptophan. The order of the fields is J gene, clone size, D gene, V gene, CDR3 protein, CDR3 DNA. The D gene is left open where the match is weak. Expanded clones get a size class; other rows say once, few or many, or leave the size out.

j_gene: TRBJ2-1
abundance: .
d_gene: .
v_gene: TRBV20-1
CDR3aa: CSASIYNEQFF
CDR3nt: TGCAGTGCTAGTATCTACAATGAGCAGTTCTTC

j_gene: TRBJ1-1
abundance: .
d_gene: .
v_gene: TRBV5-1
CDR3aa: CASSLFGNTEAFF
CDR3nt: TGCGCCAGCAGCTTGTTCGGGAATACTGAAGCTTTCTTT

j_gene: TRBJ1-1
abundance: .
d_gene: TRBD1
v_gene: TRBV7-6
CDR3aa: CASSLGWDRGPGTEAFF
CDR3nt: TGTGCCAGCAGCTTAGGGTGGGACAGGGGGCCGGGCACTGAAGCTTTCTTT

j_gene: TRBJ1-1
abundance: once
d_gene: .
v_gene: TRBV7-9
CDR3aa: CASSQRRTEAFF
CDR3nt: TGTGCCAGCAGCCAAAGGAGAACTGAAGCTTTCTTT

j_gene: TRBJ1-2
abundance: .
d_gene: .
v_gene: TRBV20-1
CDR3aa: CSPGVNYGYTF
CDR3nt: TGCAGTCCGGGGGTGAACTATGGCTACACCTTC

j_gene: TRBJ1-1
abundance: .
d_gene: TRBD1
v_gene: TRBV19
CDR3aa: CASSISQTGGRGTEAFF
CDR3nt: TGTGCCAGTAGTATATCCCAAACAGGGGGCCGAGGGACTGAAGCTTTCTTT

j_gene: TRBJ1-6
abundance: .
d_gene: .
v_gene: TRBV6-6
CDR3aa: CASRDVGSGTNRPLHF
CDR3nt: TGTGCCAGCAGAGACGTGGGTTCTGGGACTAATCGTCCCCTCCACTTT

j_gene: TRBJ1-1
abundance: .
d_gene: .
v_gene: TRBV27
CDR3aa: CATRGANTEAFF
CDR3nt: TGTGCCACCCGGGGGGCGAACACTGAAGCTTTCTTT

j_gene: TRBJ1-5
abundance: .
d_gene: .
v_gene: TRBV4-1
CDR3aa: CASSQGTGNQPQHF
CDR3nt: TGCGCCAGCAGCCAAGGGACGGGAAATCAACCCCAGCATTTT

j_gene: TRBJ2-7
abundance: once
d_gene: .
v_gene: TRBV4-2
CDR3aa: CASSQGQGLYF
CDR3nt: TGTGCCAGCAGCCAAGGACAGGGACTGTACTTC

j_gene: TRBJ2-7
abundance: .
d_gene: TRBD1
v_gene: TRBV5-1
CDR3aa: CASSLSRAGQGVEQYF
CDR3nt: TGCGCCAGCAGCTTGTCTCGAGCGGGACAGGGGGTCGAGCAGTACTTC

j_gene: TRBJ2-7
abundance: once
d_gene: .
v_gene: TRBV11-2
CDR3aa: CASSLGGPSREQYF
CDR3nt: TGTGCCAGCAGCTTGGGGGGGCCGTCGAGGGAGCAGTACTTC

j_gene: TRBJ2-7
abundance: .
d_gene: .
v_gene: TRBV13
CDR3aa: CASSAQVVIDEQYF
CDR3nt: TGTGCCAGCTCCGCACAGGTCGTTATCGACGAGCAGTACTTC

j_gene: TRBJ1-1
abundance: .
d_gene: TRBD1
v_gene: TRBV6-5
CDR3aa: CASSTGGNTEAFF
CDR3nt: TGTGCCAGCAGCACAGGGGGCAACACTGAAGCTTTCTTT

j_gene: TRBJ2-7
abundance: .
d_gene: TRBD1
v_gene: TRBV19
CDR3aa: CASSTPGQGAGEQYF
CDR3nt: TGTGCCAGTAGTACTCCGGGACAGGGGGCAGGGGAGCAGTACTTC

j_gene: TRBJ2-3
abundance: once
d_gene: .
v_gene: TRBV9
CDR3aa: CASSVASGGTDTQYF
CDR3nt: TGTGCCAGCAGCGTAGCTTCCGGGGGCACAGATACGCAGTATTTT

j_gene: TRBJ2-3
abundance: .
d_gene: .
v_gene: TRBV27
CDR3aa: CASSGSVIPDTQYF
CDR3nt: TGTGCCAGCAGCGGTAGCGTTATCCCAGATACGCAGTATTTT

j_gene: TRBJ1-1
abundance: .
d_gene: .
v_gene: TRBV5-1
CDR3aa: CASSLVHQNTEAFF
CDR3nt: TGCGCCAGCAGCTTGGTTCATCAGAACACTGAAGCTTTCTTT

j_gene: TRBJ2-1
abundance: .
d_gene: .
v_gene: TRBV19
CDR3aa: CASTVYNEQFF
CDR3nt: TGTGCCAGTACTGTCTACAATGAGCAGTTCTTC

j_gene: TRBJ1-5
abundance: once
d_gene: TRBD1
v_gene: TRBV29-1
CDR3aa: CSVGGDSDNSNQPQHF
CDR3nt: TGCAGCGTTGGGGGGGACAGCGACAATAGCAATCAGCCCCAGCATTTT

j_gene: TRBJ2-7
abundance: .
d_gene: .
v_gene: TRBV2
CDR3aa: CASTPGTNVAYEQYF
CDR3nt: TGTGCCAGCACCCCCGGGACAAACGTGGCCTACGAGCAGTACTTC

j_gene: TRBJ1-2
abundance: once
d_gene: .
v_gene: TRBV6-5
CDR3aa: CASSTDSYFYGYTF
CDR3nt: TGTGCCAGCAGCACGGACAGCTATTTCTATGGCTACACCTTC

j_gene: TRBJ2-1
abundance: .
d_gene: .
v_gene: TRBV27
CDR3aa: CASSLSAASSYNEQFF
CDR3nt: TGTGCCAGCAGTTTATCAGCAGCGAGCTCCTACAATGAGCAGTTCTTC

j_gene: TRBJ1-1
abundance: once
d_gene: TRBD1
v_gene: TRBV9
CDR3aa: CASSQTGVGTEAFF
CDR3nt: TGTGCCAGCAGTCAGACAGGGGTAGGGACTGAAGCTTTCTTT

j_gene: TRBJ2-4
abundance: .
d_gene: TRBD1
v_gene: TRBV18
CDR3aa: CASSSPDRVSDQYF
CDR3nt: TGTGCCAGCTCATCCCCCGACAGGGTCTCGGATCAGTACTTC

j_gene: TRBJ2-5
abundance: .
d_gene: TRBD1
v_gene: TRBV13
CDR3aa: CASSWADRGQETQYF
CDR3nt: TGTGCCAGCAGCTGGGCGGACAGGGGACAAGAGACCCAGTACTTC

j_gene: TRBJ1-2
abundance: .
d_gene: .
v_gene: TRBV4-1
CDR3aa: CASSPFRGSYGYTF
CDR3nt: TGCGCCAGCAGCCCCTTTCGGGGATCTTATGGCTACACCTTC

j_gene: TRBJ1-1
abundance: .
d_gene: .
v_gene: TRBV6-5
CDR3aa: CASSYQTVNTEAFF
CDR3nt: TGTGCCAGCAGTTACCAGACAGTGAACACTGAAGCTTTCTTT

j_gene: TRBJ2-7
abundance: .
d_gene: TRBD2
v_gene: TRBV6-1
CDR3aa: CASSELVGGGYEQYF
CDR3nt: TGTGCCAGCAGTGAACTTGTCGGGGGGGGGTACGAGCAGTACTTC

j_gene: TRBJ2-1
abundance: few
d_gene: TRBD2
v_gene: TRBV11-2
CDR3aa: CASSPTSGGYNEQFF
CDR3nt: TGTGCCAGCAGCCCCACTAGCGGGGGATACAATGAGCAGTTCTTC

j_gene: TRBJ2-1
abundance: .
d_gene: .
v_gene: TRBV7-9
CDR3aa: CASSPPGTANNEQFF
CDR3nt: TGTGCCAGCAGTCCCCCAGGGACTGCCAACAATGAGCAGTTCTTC

j_gene: TRBJ1-1
abundance: few
d_gene: .
v_gene: TRBV6-6
CDR3aa: CASQVGGATEAFF
CDR3nt: TGTGCCAGCCAAGTGGGGGGGGCCACTGAAGCTTTCTTT

j_gene: TRBJ2-1
abundance: .
d_gene: TRBD2
v_gene: TRBV27
CDR3aa: CASSLGLEVGEQFF
CDR3nt: TGTGCCAGCAGTTTAGGACTAGAGGTTGGTGAGCAGTTCTTC

j_gene: TRBJ2-3
abundance: .
d_gene: .
v_gene: TRBV6-1
CDR3aa: CASSEVDGWDTQYF
CDR3nt: TGTGCCAGCAGTGAAGTCGACGGGTGGGATACGCAGTATTTT

j_gene: TRBJ2-7
abundance: .
d_gene: .
v_gene: TRBV13
CDR3aa: CASSSQGQGLNEQYF
CDR3nt: TGTGCCAGCAGCTCCCAGGGGCAGGGTCTAAACGAGCAGTACTTC

j_gene: TRBJ2-3
abundance: .
d_gene: .
v_gene: TRBV13
CDR3aa: CASSPPTGFADTQYF
CDR3nt: TGTGCCAGCAGCCCCCCGACAGGTTTTGCAGATACGCAGTATTTT

j_gene: TRBJ2-5
abundance: once
d_gene: .
v_gene: TRBV11-2
CDR3aa: CASSRFRGARRETQYF
CDR3nt: TGTGCCAGCAGCCGCTTCCGGGGGGCCCGAAGGGAGACCCAGTACTTC

j_gene: TRBJ2-2
abundance: .
d_gene: TRBD1
v_gene: TRBV19
CDR3aa: CASGTGGGELFF
CDR3nt: TGTGCCAGCGGGACAGGCGGCGGGGAGCTGTTTTTT

j_gene: TRBJ1-1
abundance: .
d_gene: TRBD1
v_gene: TRBV11-3
CDR3aa: CASSSGTGTEAFF
CDR3nt: TGTGCCAGCAGTTCCGGGACAGGGACTGAAGCTTTCTTT

j_gene: TRBJ2-1
abundance: .
d_gene: .
v_gene: TRBV5-6
CDR3aa: CASSLDSAAEFF
CDR3nt: TGTGCCAGCAGCCTGGACTCGGCGGCGGAGTTCTTC

j_gene: TRBJ1-1
abundance: .
d_gene: TRBD1
v_gene: TRBV9
CDR3aa: CASSRGLNTEAFF
CDR3nt: TGTGCCAGCTCCAGGGGGCTGAACACTGAAGCTTTCTTT

j_gene: TRBJ2-1
abundance: .
d_gene: .
v_gene: TRBV27
CDR3aa: CASSFQTDFDEQFF
CDR3nt: TGTGCCAGCAGTTTCCAGACCGACTTTGATGAGCAGTTCTTC

j_gene: TRBJ1-3
abundance: .
d_gene: .
v_gene: TRBV7-3
CDR3aa: CASSKEQGGTIYF
CDR3nt: TGTGCCAGCAGCAAAGAACAGGGCGGCACCATATATTTT

j_gene: TRBJ2-7
abundance: .
d_gene: TRBD1
v_gene: TRBV14
CDR3aa: CASSQDWGHRGDYEQYF
CDR3nt: TGTGCCAGCAGCCAAGATTGGGGTCACAGGGGGGACTACGAGCAGTACTTC

j_gene: TRBJ1-6
abundance: .
d_gene: .
v_gene: TRBV5-6
CDR3aa: CASSGGFSPLHF
CDR3nt: TGTGCCAGCAGCGGAGGGTTCTCACCCCTCCACTTT